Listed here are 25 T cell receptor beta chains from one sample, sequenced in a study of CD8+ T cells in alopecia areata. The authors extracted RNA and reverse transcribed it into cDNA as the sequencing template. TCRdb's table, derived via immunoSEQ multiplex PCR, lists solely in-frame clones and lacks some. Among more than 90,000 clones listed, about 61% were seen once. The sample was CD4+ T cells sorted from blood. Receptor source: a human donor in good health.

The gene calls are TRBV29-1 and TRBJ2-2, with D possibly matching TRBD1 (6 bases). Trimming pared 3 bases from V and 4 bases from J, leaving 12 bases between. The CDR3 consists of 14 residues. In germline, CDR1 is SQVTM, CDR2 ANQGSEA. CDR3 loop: CSVEGTRVTGELFF. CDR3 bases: TGCAGCGTTGAGGGGACAAGAGTCACCGGGGAGCTGTTTTTT.

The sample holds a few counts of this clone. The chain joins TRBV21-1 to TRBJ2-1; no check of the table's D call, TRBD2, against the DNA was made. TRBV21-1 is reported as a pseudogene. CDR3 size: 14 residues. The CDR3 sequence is CASSPQRGGNEQFF. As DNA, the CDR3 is TGTGCCAGCAGCCCCCAACGGGGGGGCAATGAGCAGTTCTTC.

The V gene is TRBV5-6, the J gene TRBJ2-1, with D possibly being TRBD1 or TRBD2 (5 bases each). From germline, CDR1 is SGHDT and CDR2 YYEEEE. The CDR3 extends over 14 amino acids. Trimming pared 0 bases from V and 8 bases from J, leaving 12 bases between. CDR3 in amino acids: CASSLGGRRDEQFF. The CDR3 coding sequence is TGTGCCAGCAGCTTGGGGGGACGCCGAGATGAGCAGTTCTTC.

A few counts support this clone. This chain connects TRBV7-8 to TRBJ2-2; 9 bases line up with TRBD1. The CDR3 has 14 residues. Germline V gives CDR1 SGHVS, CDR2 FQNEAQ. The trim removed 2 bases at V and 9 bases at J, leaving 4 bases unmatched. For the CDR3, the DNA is TGTGCCAGCAGCTTAACAACAGGGGGCTGGGAGCTGTTTTTT. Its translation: CASSLTTGGWELFF.

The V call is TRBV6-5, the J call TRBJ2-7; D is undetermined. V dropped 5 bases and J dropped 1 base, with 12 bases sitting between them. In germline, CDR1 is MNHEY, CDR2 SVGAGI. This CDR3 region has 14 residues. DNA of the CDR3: TGTGCCAGCAGTCCTTCACAGAGATCCTACGAGCAGTACTTC. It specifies CASSPSQRSYEQYF.

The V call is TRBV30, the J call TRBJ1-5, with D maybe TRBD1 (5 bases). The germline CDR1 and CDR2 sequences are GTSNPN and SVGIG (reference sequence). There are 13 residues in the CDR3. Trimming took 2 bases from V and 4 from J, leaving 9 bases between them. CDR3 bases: TGTGCCTGGAGTAAGGAGGGGAATCAGCCCCAGCATTTT. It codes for CAWSKEGNQPQHF.

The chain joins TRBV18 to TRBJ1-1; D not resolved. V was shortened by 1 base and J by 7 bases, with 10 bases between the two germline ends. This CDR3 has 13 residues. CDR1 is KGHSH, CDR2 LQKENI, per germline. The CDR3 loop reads CASSPRSAGEAFF. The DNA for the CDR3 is TGTGCCAGCTCACCACGGTCTGCGGGTGAAGCTTTCTTT.

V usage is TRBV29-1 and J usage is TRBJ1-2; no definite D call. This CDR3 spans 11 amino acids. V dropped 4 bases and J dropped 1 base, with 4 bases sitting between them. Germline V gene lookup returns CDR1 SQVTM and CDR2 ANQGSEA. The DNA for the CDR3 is TGCAGCGTTGGTGTTAACTATGGCTACACCTTC. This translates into CSVGVNYGYTF.

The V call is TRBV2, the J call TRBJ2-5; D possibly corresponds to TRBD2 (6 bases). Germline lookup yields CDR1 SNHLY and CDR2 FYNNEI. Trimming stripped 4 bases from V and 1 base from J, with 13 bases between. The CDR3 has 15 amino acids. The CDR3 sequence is CASSGSGVRQETQYF. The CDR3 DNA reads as TGTGCCAGCAGTGGTTCGGGGGTCCGCCAAGAGACCCAGTACTTC.

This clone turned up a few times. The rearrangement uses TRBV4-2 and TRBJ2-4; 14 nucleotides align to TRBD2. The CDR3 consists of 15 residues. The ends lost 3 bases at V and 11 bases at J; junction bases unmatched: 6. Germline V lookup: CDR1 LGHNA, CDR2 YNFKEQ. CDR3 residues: CASSQTSGGAGVQYF. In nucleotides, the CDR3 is TGTGCCAGCAGCCAGACTAGCGGGGGGGCCGGTGTTCAGTACTTC.

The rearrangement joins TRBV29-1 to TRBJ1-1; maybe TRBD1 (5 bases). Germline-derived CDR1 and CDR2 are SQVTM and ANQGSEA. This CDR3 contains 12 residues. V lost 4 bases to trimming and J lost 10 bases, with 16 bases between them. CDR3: CSVARQGASAFF. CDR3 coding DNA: TGCAGCGTTGCCCGCCAGGGAGCGTCAGCTTTCTTT.

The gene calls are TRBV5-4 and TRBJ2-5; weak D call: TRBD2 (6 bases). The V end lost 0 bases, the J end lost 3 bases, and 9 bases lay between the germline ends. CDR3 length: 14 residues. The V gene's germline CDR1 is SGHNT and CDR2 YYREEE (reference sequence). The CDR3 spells CASSLGRGKETQYF. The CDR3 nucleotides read TGTGCCAGCAGCTTGGGGCGGGGAAAAGAGACCCAGTACTTC.

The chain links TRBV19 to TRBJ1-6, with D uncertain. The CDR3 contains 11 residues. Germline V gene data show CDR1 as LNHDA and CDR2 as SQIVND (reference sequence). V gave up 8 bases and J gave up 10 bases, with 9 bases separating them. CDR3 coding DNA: TGTGCCAGTCCAACTGGGTCACCCCTCCACTTT. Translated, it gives CASPTGSPLHF.

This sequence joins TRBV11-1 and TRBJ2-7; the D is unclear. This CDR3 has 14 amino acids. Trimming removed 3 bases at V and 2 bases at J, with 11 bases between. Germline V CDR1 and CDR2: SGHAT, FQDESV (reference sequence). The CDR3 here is CASSFDALTYEQYF. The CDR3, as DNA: TGTGCCAGCAGCTTCGACGCGCTAACCTACGAGCAGTACTTC.

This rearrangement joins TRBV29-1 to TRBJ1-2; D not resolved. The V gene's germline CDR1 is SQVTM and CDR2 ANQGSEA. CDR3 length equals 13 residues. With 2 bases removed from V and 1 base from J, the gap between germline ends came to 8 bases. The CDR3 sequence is CSVERRDNYGYTF. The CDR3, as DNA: TGCAGCGTTGAACGGCGGGATAACTATGGCTACACCTTC.

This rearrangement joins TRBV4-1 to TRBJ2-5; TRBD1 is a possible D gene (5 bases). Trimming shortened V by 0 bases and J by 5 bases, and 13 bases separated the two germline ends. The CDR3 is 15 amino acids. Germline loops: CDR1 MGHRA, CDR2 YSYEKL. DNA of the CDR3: TGCGCCAGCAGCCAAGACCCTCGACAGTGGGAGACCCAGTACTTC. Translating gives CASSQDPRQWETQYF.

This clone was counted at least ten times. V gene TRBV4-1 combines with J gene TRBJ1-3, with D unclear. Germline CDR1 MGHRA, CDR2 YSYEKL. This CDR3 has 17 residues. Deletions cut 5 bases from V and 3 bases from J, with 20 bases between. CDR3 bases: TGCGCCAGCAGCAACTCCCCAGGACCAGCGCGTGGAAACACCATATATTTT. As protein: CASSNSPGPARGNTIYF.

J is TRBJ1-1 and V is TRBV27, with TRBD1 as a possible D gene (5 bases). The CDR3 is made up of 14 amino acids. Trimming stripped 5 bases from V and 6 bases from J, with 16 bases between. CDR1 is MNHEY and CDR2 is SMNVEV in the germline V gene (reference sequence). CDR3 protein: CASSHPGGTAEAFF. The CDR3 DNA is TGTGCCAGCAGTCATCCCGGGGGGACCGCTGAAGCTTTCTTT.

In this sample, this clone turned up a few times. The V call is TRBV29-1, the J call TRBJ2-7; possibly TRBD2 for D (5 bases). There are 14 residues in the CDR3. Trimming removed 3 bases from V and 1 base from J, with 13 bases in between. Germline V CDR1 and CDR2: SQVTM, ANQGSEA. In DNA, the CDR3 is TGCAGCGTTGAGGGTAGCGATGGATCCTACGAGCAGTACTTC. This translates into CSVEGSDGSYEQYF.

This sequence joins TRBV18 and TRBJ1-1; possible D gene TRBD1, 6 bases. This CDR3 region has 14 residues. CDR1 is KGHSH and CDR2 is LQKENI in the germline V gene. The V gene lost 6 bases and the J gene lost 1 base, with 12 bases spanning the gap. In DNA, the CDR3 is TGTGCCAGCTCCGTCGGACAGTCGAACACTGAAGCTTTCTTT. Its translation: CASSVGQSNTEAFF.

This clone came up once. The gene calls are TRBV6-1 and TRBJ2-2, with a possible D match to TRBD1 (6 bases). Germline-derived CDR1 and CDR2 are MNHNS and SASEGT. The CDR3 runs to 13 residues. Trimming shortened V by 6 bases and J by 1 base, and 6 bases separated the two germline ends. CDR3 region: CASRQGNTGELFF. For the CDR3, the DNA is TGTGCCAGCAGACAGGGGAACACCGGGGAGCTGTTTTTT.

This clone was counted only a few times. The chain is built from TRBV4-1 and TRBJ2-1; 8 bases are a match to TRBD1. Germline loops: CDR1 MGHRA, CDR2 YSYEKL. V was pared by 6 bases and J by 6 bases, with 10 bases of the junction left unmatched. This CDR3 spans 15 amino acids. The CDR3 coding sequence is TGCGCCAGCAGTCGAACGGACAGGGAAGGCAATGAGCAGTTCTTC. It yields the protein CASSRTDREGNEQFF.

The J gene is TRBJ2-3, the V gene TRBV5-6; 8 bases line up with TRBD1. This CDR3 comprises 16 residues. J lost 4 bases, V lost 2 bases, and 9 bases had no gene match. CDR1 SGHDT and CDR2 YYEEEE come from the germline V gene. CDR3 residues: CASSFARTGTADTQYF. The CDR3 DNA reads TGTGCCAGCAGCTTCGCTCGGACAGGGACGGCAGATACGCAGTATTTT.

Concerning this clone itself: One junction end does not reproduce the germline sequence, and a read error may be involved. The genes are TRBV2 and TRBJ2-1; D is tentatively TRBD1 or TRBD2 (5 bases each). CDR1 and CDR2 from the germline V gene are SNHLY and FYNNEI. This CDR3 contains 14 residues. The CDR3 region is CASSELFKGTGLVF. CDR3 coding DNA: TGTGCCAGCAGTGAACTATTTAAGGGGACGGGCTTGGTCTTC. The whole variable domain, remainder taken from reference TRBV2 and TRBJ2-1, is EPEVTQTPSHQVTQMGQEVILRCVPISNHLYFYWYRQILGQKVEFLVSFYNNEISEKSEIFDDQFSVERPDGSNFTLKIRSTKLEDSAMYFCASSELFKGTGLVFGPGTRLTVL.

CDR3 in DNA: TGTGCCAGCTCAACAGGATATACTGAAGCTTTCTTT. Translated, it gives CASSTGYTEAFF. The V gene is TRBV18, the J gene TRBJ1-1; the D gene is possibly TRBD1 (5 bases). The CDR3 spans 12 residues. Trimming shortened V by 5 bases and J by 5 bases, and 9 bases separated the two germline ends. Per the germline V gene, CDR1 is KGHSH and CDR2 is LQKENI.